This T cell receptor (beta chain) was recovered during a study of blood T cells in healthy people across ages. The study's findings and limits: Roughly linear age-related decline in beta diversity appeared, significant by age 40.

A sample-barcoded 5' primer and a J-beta primer mix were used in a second PCR of roughly 6 to 12 cycles. TCRdb called the 5' RACE reads again in MiXCR, with one record for every CDR3 protein. The profile covers 500,000 to 550,000 distinct CDR3 sequences, with less than 25% appearing a single time and under 9% taken by the ten largest. Concerning this clonotype: The antigen is undetermined.

Trimming pared 0 bases from V and 0 bases from J, leaving 5 bases between. Germline values: CDR1 SGHNT, CDR2 YYREEE (reference sequence). CDR3 length: 14 residues. These data also featured in a second study, about T cells of mothers and their children. According to that study: RNA that had been extracted went wholly into cDNA synthesis, at roughly 1.5 ug per 15 ul. The M1S primer of the second PCR added sample barcodes and 2-4 random nucleotides. Related mother-child pairs showed slightly, non-significantly higher overlap than unrelated pairs.

The chain joins TRBV5-4 to TRBJ2-3, with no clear D. The sequencing sample was made of blood. The receptor was derived from a boy aged 10-17 years in good health. This CDR3 reads CASSLAQSTDTQYF. The CDR3 region has the DNA TGTGCCAGCAGCTTGGCCCAGAGCACAGATACGCAGTATTTT.